Shown below are 27 T cell receptor beta chains from a single sample sequenced in a study of cytomegalovirus exposure and HLA in healthy donors. Primers: 60 Vbeta forward and 13 Jbeta reverse. This table comes from immunoSEQ multiplex PCR, and its TCRdb copy is limited to in-frame clones, with some not included. This repertoire shows about 200,000 clones, about 70% found once; its top ten account for 1.5% to 2%. The sample consisted of PBMCs. The receptors originated from a woman aged 30 to 39 in good health and CMV-seronegative.

The chain couples TRBV7-6 to TRBJ2-6; 8 nucleotides match TRBD2. CDR3 length: 17 amino acids. V was clipped by 2 bases and J by 0 bases; unmatched bases: 3. Germline V gives CDR1 SGHVS, CDR2 FNYEAQ. Here the CDR3 DNA reads TGTGCCAGCAGCTTAACGGGGGGGGGCTCTGGGGCCAACGTCCTGACTTTC. This sequence encodes CASSLTGGGSGANVLTF.

The chain uses TRBV12-5 and TRBJ2-2, with 8 bases lining up with TRBD1. Trimming at V came to 1 base and at J to 6 bases, leaving 7 bases not matched to a gene. The CDR3 consists of 16 residues. The germline gives CDR1 LGHNT, CDR2 FRNRAP. The chain's CDR3 is CASGLGDRGDSGELFF. The CDR3 coding sequence is TGTGCTAGTGGTTTGGGCGACAGGGGTGATTCCGGGGAGCTGTTTTTT.

This chain joins TRBV11-2 and TRBJ1-2, with a weak D call TRBD1 (6 bases). V lost 5 bases and J lost 7, with 20 bases in between. There are 15 residues in the CDR3. In germline, CDR1 is SGHAT, CDR2 FQNNGV. The CDR3 here is CASSKGGSGISGYTF. CDR3 DNA sequence: TGTGCCAGCAGCAAAGGGGGTTCGGGGATCAGTGGCTACACCTTC.

The chain joins TRBV11-2 to TRBJ1-6; D call uncertain. The CDR3 covers 16 residues. V lost 0 bases to trimming and J lost 7 bases, with 13 bases between them. The germline gives CDR1 SGHAT, CDR2 FQNNGV. CDR3 in amino acids: CASSLDVRRTNSPLHF. CDR3 nucleotide sequence: TGTGCCAGCAGCTTAGATGTCAGGCGCACGAATTCACCCCTCCACTTT.

This clone was detected a few times. The same CDR3 also results from other DNA sequences found in this sample. The chain carries TRBV7-9 and TRBJ2-7; D gene ambiguous. V dropped 2 bases and J dropped 1 base, with 6 bases sitting between them. This CDR3 contains 13 residues. CDR1 and CDR2 (germline): SEHNR, FQNEAQ (reference sequence). CDR3 coding DNA: TGTGCCAGCAGCTTATCGGAGTCCTACGAGCAGTACTTC. It codes for CASSLSESYEQYF.

This sequence joins TRBV30 and TRBJ2-5; 7 bases are a match to TRBD2. Looked up from germline, CDR1 is GTSNPN and CDR2 is SVGIG (reference sequence). The ends lost 5 bases at V and 1 base at J; junction bases unmatched: 10. The CDR3 covers 15 residues. CDR3 bases: TGTGCCTGGGGGGGGGAGTCTAGTCTCCAAGAGACCCAGTACTTC. It codes for CAWGGESSLQETQYF.

The chain joins TRBV27 to TRBJ1-1, with 8 nucleotides matching TRBD1. The V segment lost 3 bases and the J segment 5 bases; nucleotides outside the gene matches: 5. CDR3 size: 14 residues. The germline V gene encodes CDR1 MNHEY and CDR2 SMNVEV (reference sequence). CDR3 DNA: TGTGCCAGCAGTTTGACAGGGGCTGGGACTGAAGCTTTCTTT. It is translated as CASSLTGAGTEAFF.

CDR3 coding DNA: TGTGCCAGCTCCGTCGGGGGGGGCCGACAGCCCCAGCATTTT. It translates to CASSVGGGRQPQHF. The chain links TRBV18 to TRBJ1-5; tentative D call: TRBD1 (6 bases). With 6 bases removed from V and 7 bases from J, the gap between germline ends came to 16 bases. The germline CDR1 and CDR2 sequences are KGHSH and LQKENI. The CDR3 loop spans 14 amino acids.

V is TRBV5-1 and J is TRBJ2-7, with unresolved D. V gave up 4 bases and J gave up 2 bases, with 13 bases separating them. In germline, CDR1 is SGHRS, CDR2 YFSETQ. The CDR3 loop spans 14 amino acids. The CDR3, as DNA: TGCGCCAGCAGCGGGTATGCAGGAACCTACGAGCAGTACTTC. Amino acids: CASSGYAGTYEQYF.

This clone occurred once. The J gene is TRBJ1-6, the V gene TRBV6-5; possibly TRBD1 for D (5 bases). This CDR3 is built from 14 residues. The V gene's germline CDR1 is MNHEY and CDR2 SVGAGI. Trimming took off 6 bases at V and 6 bases at J, with 12 bases between the two ends. This CDR3 reads CASRIRQTNSPLHF. The CDR3 nucleotides read TGTGCCAGCAGGATCAGACAGACTAATTCACCCCTCCACTTT.

This rearrangement joins TRBV5-1 to TRBJ1-6; 7 nucleotides agree with TRBD1. V was pared by 3 bases and J by 6 bases, with 12 bases of the junction left unmatched. Germline CDR1 reads SGHRS; CDR2 reads YFSETQ. The CDR3 runs to 17 residues. DNA for the CDR3: TGCGCCAGCAGCTCGGGGGTGTTGACAGGGCCTAATTCACCCCTCCACTTT. As protein: CASSSGVLTGPNSPLHF. Variable domain in full (rest from reference TRBV5-1 and TRBJ1-6): KAGVTQTPRYLIKTRGQQVTLSCSPISGHRSVSWYQQTPGQGLQFLFEYFSETQRNKGNFPGRFSGRQFSNSRSEMNVSTLELGDSALYLCASSSGVLTGPNSPLHFGNGTRLTVT.

This CDR3 reads CASSLQGQGVGYGYTF. The CDR3 nucleotides read TGTGCCAGCAGCTTACAGGGACAGGGGGTGGGCTATGGCTACACCTTC. The chain has TRBV7-8 and TRBJ1-2; 11 nucleotides agree with TRBD1. The CDR3 is 16 amino acids. V trimming: 2 bases; J trimming: 4 bases; junction bases outside the gene matches: 6. Germline CDR1 is SGHVS and CDR2 is FQNEAQ.

The chain recombines TRBV7-9 with TRBJ1-2, with TRBD1 as a possible D gene (6 bases). The V gene's germline CDR1 is SEHNR and CDR2 FQNEAQ (reference sequence). V was pared by 5 bases and J by 0 bases, with 10 bases between. This CDR3 contains 14 residues. In nucleotides, the CDR3 is TGTGCCAGCAGCCCTACAGGGACTAACTATGGCTACACCTTC. Its protein is CASSPTGTNYGYTF.

This clone appeared a few times. The chain uses TRBV19 and TRBJ2-5; D is perhaps TRBD1 (8 bases). V shed 4 bases and J shed 5 bases, with 17 bases lying between them. The CDR3 spans 15 residues. Germline V CDR1 and CDR2: LNHDA, SQIVND (reference sequence). The CDR3 reads CASSRGDRRGETQYF. The CDR3 DNA reads TGTGCCAGTAGTAGAGGGGACAGGCGGGGGGAGACCCAGTACTTC.

The V and J genes are TRBV6-1 and TRBJ1-1; D is uncertain. This CDR3 has 14 amino acids. The germline CDR1 and CDR2 sequences are MNHNS and SASEGT. V shed 4 bases and J shed 5 bases, with 14 bases lying between them. CDR3 in amino acids: CASSGINQRTEAFF. The CDR3 DNA is TGTGCCAGCAGTGGAATAAACCAACGGACTGAAGCTTTCTTT.

The J gene is TRBJ1-1, the V gene TRBV11-2; possible D gene TRBD1, 6 bases. The germline V gene has CDR1 SGHAT and CDR2 FQNNGV. This CDR3 spans 13 amino acids. The ends were cut back, 5 bases at V and 12 bases at J, with 19 bases in the middle. The CDR3 spells CASSQPGGQTPFF. The CDR3 nucleotides are TGTGCCAGCAGCCAACCGGGGGGACAAACGCCTTTCTTT.

This rearrangement joins TRBV5-1 to TRBJ2-5, with D unclear. V lost 0 bases and J 5 bases, leaving 5 bases between the germline ends. Germline V gene sequence: CDR1 SGHRS, CDR2 YFSETQ. The CDR3 is 12 residues long. The CDR3 sequence: CASSLAAETQYF. The CDR3 nucleotides read TGCGCCAGCAGCTTGGCCGCGGAGACCCAGTACTTC.

This clone is a singleton in its sample. J is TRBJ2-3 and V is TRBV19; TRBD2 matches at 10 bases. Germline loops: CDR1 LNHDA, CDR2 SQIVND (reference sequence). V shed 8 bases and J 2 bases; nucleotides not matched to a gene: 4. The CDR3 runs to 14 residues. The CDR3 sequence: CASGTSGITDTQYF. In DNA, the CDR3 is TGTGCCAGTGGTACTAGCGGGATCACAGATACGCAGTATTTT.

This chain uses TRBV15 with TRBJ2-6, with D unresolved. Germline V gene data show CDR1 as LNHNV and CDR2 as YYDKDF (reference sequence). There are 14 residues in the CDR3. V was pared by 2 bases and J by 0 bases, with 2 bases between. The CDR3, as DNA: TGTGCCACCAGCAGACGCTCTGGGGCCAACGTCCTGACTTTC. This translates into CATSRRSGANVLTF.

This clone was observed a few times. This chain links TRBV7-9 with TRBJ2-1, with 7 bases identical to TRBD2. Per germline, CDR1 SEHNR and CDR2 FQNEAQ (reference sequence). The V and J ends lost 4 bases and 5 bases, in that order; junction bases with no gene match: 8. The CDR3 is made up of 15 amino acids. The DNA for the CDR3 is TGTGCCAGCAGCTCCCTGCGGGAGCCCCACAATGAGCAGTTCTTC. Amino acids: CASSSLREPHNEQFF.

The genes are TRBV12-5 and TRBJ2-1; 8 nucleotides match TRBD1. Losses at the gene ends were 3 bases for V and 7 bases for J; bases not matched to a gene: 8. CDR3 length: 15 residues. Germline V lookup: CDR1 LGHNT, CDR2 FRNRAP. The CDR3 region is CASGFRTGQVNEQFF. CDR3 bases: TGTGCTAGTGGTTTCCGGACAGGGCAGGTAAATGAGCAGTTCTTC.

V gene TRBV18 combines with J gene TRBJ1-4; 10 positions match TRBD1. V gave up 0 bases and J gave up 7 bases; unmatched junction bases: 8. This CDR3 spans 17 amino acids. Germline loops: CDR1 KGHSH, CDR2 LQKENI. CDR3 coding DNA: TGTGCCAGCTCACCACCGCACGACAGGGGGCACGGTGAAAAACTGTTTTTT. Translating gives CASSPPHDRGHGEKLFF.

This chain uses TRBV15 with TRBJ2-7; 9 bases map to TRBD2. Per the germline V gene, CDR1 is LNHNV and CDR2 is YYDKDF (reference sequence). V was clipped by 5 bases and J by 3 bases; unmatched bases: 8. The CDR3 spans 15 residues. CDR3 protein: CATSLTAGGYYEQYF. In DNA form, the CDR3 reads TGTGCCACCAGCCTCACAGCGGGGGGATACTACGAGCAGTACTTC. Full variable domain (rest looked up from reference TRBV15 and TRBJ2-7): DAMVIQNPRYQVTQFGKPVTLSCSQTLNHNVMYWYQQKSSQAPKLLFHYYDKDFNNEADTPDNFQSRRPNTSFCFLDIRSPGLGDTAMYLCATSLTAGGYYEQYFGPGTRLTVT.

The chain links TRBV27 to TRBJ1-1; 10 nucleotides align to TRBD1. Unmatched junction bases numbered 5, after V lost 5 bases and J lost 5 bases. Germline V lookup: CDR1 MNHEY, CDR2 SMNVEV (reference sequence). The CDR3 length is 14 residues. CDR3 in amino acids: CASSPWTGGTEAFF. The CDR3 DNA sequence: TGTGCCAGCAGTCCATGGACAGGGGGGACTGAAGCTTTCTTT.

This clone was observed a handful of times. Other DNA sequences in the sample encode the same CDR3. The chain carries TRBV2 and TRBJ2-5; 7 nucleotides align to TRBD2. The CDR3 has 12 residues. J gave up 5 bases and V 11 bases, and 8 bases lay outside the gene matches. Germline V gene data show CDR1 as SNHLY and CDR2 as FYNNEI. The CDR3 here is CAAGTTGETQYF. CDR3 nucleotide sequence: TGTGCCGCCGGGACTACTGGCGAGACCCAGTACTTC.

The chain uses TRBV10-3 and TRBJ1-1; the match to TRBD1 covers 8 bases. The CDR3 spans 15 residues. Per the germline V gene, CDR1 is ENHRY and CDR2 is SYGVKD. Trimming took 0 bases from V and 4 from J; bases not matched to a gene: 4. CDR3 bases: TGTGCCATCAGTGAGTCACAGGGGGGGAGCACTGAAGCTTTCTTT. It is translated as CAISESQGGSTEAFF.

V and J are TRBV6-1 and TRBJ2-1; the D is unclear. The V and J ends lost 7 bases and 7 bases respectively, with 8 bases between them. The CDR3 totals 11 residues. In germline, CDR1 is MNHNS, CDR2 SASEGT. CDR3 residues: CASTQWNEQFF. The CDR3 DNA reads as TGTGCCAGCACGCAGTGGAATGAGCAGTTCTTC.